This T cell receptor (beta chain) was sequenced during a study of blood T cell repertoires in COVID-19. Sequencing used immunoSEQ multiplex PCR; TCRdb keeps in-frame clones, though not all of them. The profile shows 150,000 to 200,000 clones, approximately 88% of them singletons. The material sequenced was peripheral blood. This clonotype originated in a woman older than 75 with active or convalescent COVID-19.

The CDR3 region is CASSRTGEGNQPQHF. DNA for the CDR3: TGCGCCAGCAGCCGGACAGGGGAGGGCAATCAGCCCCAGCATTTT. The chain is built from TRBV5-1 and TRBJ1-5; TRBD1 agrees at 9 bases. V shed 4 bases and J 2 bases; nucleotides not matched to a gene: 4. CDR1 is SGHRS and CDR2 is YFSETQ in the germline V gene. This CDR3 is built from 15 residues.